This TCR beta chain was observed in a study of blood T cell repertoires in COVID-19. Study in general: Sample material is recorded as cDNA or gDNA derived from T cells, B-cell-depleted T cells, or PBMCs.

The length of the CDR3 is 16 residues. The V and J ends lost 1 base and 5 bases, in that order; junction bases with no gene match: 9. Germline V gene data show CDR1 as MNHEY and CDR2 as SMNVEV (reference sequence). Authors' processing steps: Scientists estimated how many nucleated cells there were by amplifying reference gene primers. Assay used: immunoSEQ multiplex PCR; TCRdb lists only in-frame clones, some missing. V and J calls and clone size are given by that table; D and trimming were obtained from the DNA. The data show roughly 120,000 clones, with approximately 82% seen just once and 7% to 9% held by the top ten.

This chain uses TRBV27 with TRBJ2-3; 7 positions match TRBD2. This sequence was found in a woman of 80 years or more with active or convalescent COVID-19. Source material: peripheral blood. The CDR3 here is CASSLWGRAGGDTQYF. The CDR3 DNA is TGTGCCAGCAGTTTATGGGGGAGGGCCGGGGGAGATACGCAGTATTTT.